Following are 14 T cell receptor beta chains from one sample sequenced in a study of T-cell reconstitution after alpha-beta-depleted transplantation in children. Unique molecular identifiers tagged the TCRbeta library. TCRdb itself ran the PCR reads through MiXCR, one entry per CDR3 protein. The sample includes roughly 500,000 distinct CDR3 sequences, 32% of them seen just once. The material was PBMCs from the stem cell graft donor, obtained from the stem cell graft. The source is a human donor who donated a stem cell graft to a child with aplastic anemia.

This clonotype was observed a handful of times. The chain carries TRBV5-1 and TRBJ2-1; a weak D match, TRBD2 (5 bases). Germline V CDR1 and CDR2: SGHRS, YFSETQ. V gave up 4 bases and J gave up 2 bases, with 16 bases separating them. The CDR3 covers 16 residues. The DNA for the CDR3 is TGCGCCAGCAGCACCCCGAGCCTAGCAGCCTACAATGAGCAGTTCTTC. Its translation is CASSTPSLAAYNEQFF.

The rearrangement links TRBV6-5 to TRBJ1-6, with D unclear. This CDR3 region has 15 residues. V lost 2 bases and J 1 base, leaving 6 bases between the germline ends. CDR1 and CDR2 (germline): MNHEY, SVGAGI. CDR3 in DNA: TGTGCCAGCAGTTACATTCAATCCTATAATTCACCCCTCCACTTT. It is translated as CASSYIQSYNSPLHF.

The chain carries TRBV30 and TRBJ2-1; 10 bases agree with TRBD1. CDR3 size: 14 residues. Looked up from germline, CDR1 is GTSNPN and CDR2 is SVGIG (reference sequence). J lost 5 bases, V lost 2 bases, and 3 bases had no gene match. The CDR3 nucleotides are TGTGCCTGGAGTAGGGGACAGGGGCACAATGAGCAGTTCTTC. It yields the protein CAWSRGQGHNEQFF.

The chain carries TRBV7-2 and TRBJ2-3, with D perhaps matching TRBD2 (9 bases). CDR3 length: 15 residues. Germline CDR1 and CDR2: SGHTA and FQGNSA. V lost 5 bases, J lost 6 bases, and 18 bases lay in between. The CDR3 region is CASSPGGGRADTQYF. In DNA form, the CDR3 reads TGTGCCAGCAGCCCAGGGGGCGGGAGGGCGGATACGCAGTATTTT.

In this sample, this clonotype turned up many times. The chain combines TRBV6-4 with TRBJ2-6; no clear D gene. The CDR3 has 15 residues. Germline V gene sequence: CDR1 MRHNA, CDR2 SNTAGT. Trimming cost V 2 bases and J 0 bases, with 5 bases left between them. The CDR3 DNA is TGTGCCAGCAGTGACCCGTCCTCTGGGGCCAACGTCCTGACTTTC. This codes for CASSDPSSGANVLTF.

This clonotype was recorded a few times. The chain carries TRBV7-2 and TRBJ2-7, with 9 bases aligning to TRBD2. This CDR3 contains 16 residues. Germline lookup yields CDR1 SGHTA and CDR2 FQGNSA. The junction had 14 bases not matched to a gene; V was cut back by 5 bases and J by 6 bases. The CDR3 coding sequence is TGTGCCAGCAGCCCTCGCGTTAGCGGGAGTACGTCCGAGCAGTACTTC. Protein: CASSPRVSGSTSEQYF.

This clonotype turned up a few times. The chain carries TRBV5-1 and TRBJ2-3, with TRBD2 matching over 7 bases. The CDR3 spans 14 residues. Germline V lookup: CDR1 SGHRS, CDR2 YFSETQ. J was trimmed by 3 bases and V by 4 bases; bases with no gene match: 5. CDR3 amino acids: CASSEGRATDTQYF. CDR3 DNA sequence: TGCGCCAGCAGCGAAGGGAGGGCGACAGATACGCAGTATTTT.

The chain employs TRBV12-3 or TRBV12-4 and TRBJ2-1; 8 nucleotides agree with TRBD2. Losses at the gene ends were 3 bases for V and 7 bases for J; bases not matched to a gene: 8. The CDR3 is 15 residues long. The CDR3 is CASSFSGTLGNEQFF. The CDR3 bases are TGTGCCAGCAGTTTTAGCGGGACCCTTGGGAATGAGCAGTTCTTC.

The gene calls are TRBV6-5 and TRBJ2-3, with 8 bases aligning to TRBD2. Germline V gene lookup returns CDR1 MNHEY and CDR2 SVGAGI. Trimming removed 3 bases from V and 3 bases from J; junction bases left unmatched: 11. CDR3 length: 17 amino acids. The CDR3 region is CASSYPTGLGATDTQYF. The CDR3 region has the DNA TGTGCCAGCAGTTATCCGACGGGACTAGGCGCAACAGATACGCAGTATTTT.

This chain links TRBV29-1 with TRBJ2-5, with D possibly being TRBD2 (6 bases). The CDR3 totals 14 residues. V lost 6 bases to trimming and J lost 0 bases, with 14 bases between them. Germline assignment: CDR1 SQVTM and CDR2 ANQGSEA. The CDR3 sequence: CSVAEGYYQETQYF. The CDR3 DNA sequence: TGCAGCGTCGCGGAGGGGTATTACCAAGAGACCCAGTACTTC.

This clonotype was counted between two and nine times. The genes are TRBV20-1 and TRBJ1-2; 9 positions match TRBD1. The junction had 6 bases not matched to a gene; V was cut back by 8 bases and J by 5 bases. CDR1 is DFQATT, CDR2 SNEGSKA, per germline (reference sequence). CDR3 length: 12 residues. CDR3 sequence: CSPGQGPYGYTF. CDR3 DNA: TGCAGTCCGGGACAGGGACCTTATGGCTACACCTTC.

The rearrangement uses TRBV29-1 and TRBJ2-3; 7 bases map to TRBD2. The CDR3 is 14 residues long. The J segment lost 9 bases and the V segment lost 6 bases, leaving 15 bases of the junction unmatched. The germline CDR1 and CDR2 sequences are SQVTM and ANQGSEA. This CDR3 reads CSVWGEGRAGTQYF. The CDR3 coding sequence is TGCAGCGTGTGGGGCGAGGGGAGGGCCGGCACGCAGTATTTT.

The CDR3 sequence: CASSFRSGGSSYNEQFF. The CDR3 DNA reads as TGTGCCAGCAGCTTTAGATCCGGCGGTAGCTCCTACAATGAGCAGTTCTTC. V is TRBV11-2 and J is TRBJ2-1; D is unresolved. CDR1 is SGHAT and CDR2 is FQNNGV in the germline V gene. The CDR3 extends over 17 amino acids. The germline V and J ends were trimmed by 3 bases and 0 bases, with 15 bases remaining between them.

The chain uses TRBV28 and TRBJ2-5; D may be TRBD2 (5 bases). Trimming removed 3 bases from V and 5 bases from J, with 16 bases in between. Per the germline V gene, CDR1 is MDHEN and CDR2 is SYDVKM. The CDR3 loop spans 15 amino acids. The CDR3 DNA follows: TGTGCCAGCAGTTTCTTCGGAGAGGGTTCCGAGACCCAGTACTTC. Translated, it gives CASSFFGEGSETQYF.